Shown below are 20 T cell receptor beta chains from a single sample sequenced in a study of T cells in Graves' hyperthyroidism and ophthalmopathy. Researchers took RNA transcripts and amplified the TCR beta CDR3 regions from them. Initially, a first-round RT-PCR of the TCR CDR3 employed the HTBI primer set. TCRdb ran MiXCR on the multiplex PCR reads and lists one entry per CDR3 protein. The repertoire holds hundreds of thousands of distinct CDR3 sequences, with roughly 13% as singletons. The sample comprised blood. Every receptor here comes from a woman under 30 with Graves' hyperthyroidism.

This clonotype occurred many times. This sequence joins TRBV20-1 and TRBJ2-2; perhaps TRBD2 as D (5 bases). Germline CDR1 reads DFQATT; CDR2 reads SNEGSKA (reference sequence). V was pared by 6 bases and J by 2 bases, with 16 bases between. The CDR3 has 15 amino acids. The CDR3 reads CSARYYEGNTGELFF. For the CDR3, the DNA is TGCAGTGCCCGCTATTACGAGGGAAACACCGGGGAGCTGTTTTTT.

In this sample, this clonotype turned up many times. The chain links TRBV12-3 or TRBV12-4 to TRBJ1-2; D perhaps matches TRBD1 (5 bases). The CDR3 sequence is 15 residues long. The V gene lost 5 bases and the J gene lost 2 bases, with 15 bases spanning the gap. The CDR3 DNA reads as TGTGCCAGCAGTATCGCATCCGGGGCAAACTATGGCTACACCTTC. Amino acids: CASSIASGANYGYTF.

This chain uses TRBV7-9 with TRBJ1-6; D gene unclear. Deletions cut 5 bases from V and 8 bases from J, with 16 bases between. The CDR3 sequence is 15 residues long. Germline V gene data show CDR1 as SEHNR and CDR2 as FQNEAQ (reference sequence). Here the CDR3 DNA reads TGTGCCAGCAGCCCTACATGGGGAAGAGATTCACCCCTCCACTTT. This codes for CASSPTWGRDSPLHF.

The sample holds many counts of this clonotype. The V gene is TRBV30, the J gene TRBJ1-5, with no clear D. The germline gives CDR1 GTSNPN, CDR2 SVGIG (reference sequence). The CDR3 contains 14 residues. The ends were cut back, 2 bases at V and 0 bases at J, with 8 bases in the middle. CDR3 amino acids: CAWSLGSSNQPQHF. CDR3 in DNA: TGTGCCTGGAGTTTAGGTTCTAGCAATCAGCCCCAGCATTTT.

This clonotype showed up many times. V usage is TRBV27 and J usage is TRBJ1-1, with no clear D. This CDR3 is 17 amino acids long. Between the trimmed V and J ends, which lost 5 bases and 1 base, there was a span of 20 bases. Looked up from germline, CDR1 is MNHEY and CDR2 is SMNVEV (reference sequence). CDR3 residues: CASSPYSGLSRNTEAFF. In DNA form, the CDR3 reads TGTGCCAGCAGTCCTTACTCAGGACTTTCGCGGAACACTGAAGCTTTCTTT.

In this sample, this clonotype turned up many times. This chain links TRBV6-1 with TRBJ1-2; D is ambiguous. V dropped 7 bases and J dropped 2 bases, with 11 bases sitting between them. The CDR3 extends over 13 amino acids. CDR1 and CDR2 (germline): MNHNS, SASEGT. The chain's CDR3 is CASKIIPNYGYTF. DNA for the CDR3: TGTGCCAGCAAAATAATTCCCAACTATGGCTACACCTTC.

The chain joins TRBV6-1 to TRBJ2-2, with D hard to call. Trimming removed 3 bases at V and 0 bases at J, with 11 bases between. The CDR3 sequence is 16 residues long. Germline V gene sequence: CDR1 MNHNS, CDR2 SASEGT. The CDR3 DNA is TGTGCCAGCAGTGAGGACGTCTTCGCGAACACCGGGGAGCTGTTTTTT. This translates into CASSEDVFANTGELFF.

This clonotype was recorded many times. J is TRBJ2-1 and V is TRBV4-1, with 13 bases identical to TRBD2. Germline V gene lookup returns CDR1 MGHRA and CDR2 YSYEKL. The V segment lost 4 bases and the J segment 8 bases; nucleotides outside the gene matches: 5. CDR3 size: 15 residues. The CDR3 reads CASSPGTSGTDEQFF. The CDR3 coding sequence is TGCGCCAGCAGCCCCGGGACTAGCGGGACAGATGAGCAGTTCTTC.

This clonotype has ten or more counts. The rearrangement links TRBV20-1 to TRBJ1-1, with D unclear. Germline V lookup: CDR1 DFQATT, CDR2 SNEGSKA (reference sequence). V dropped 6 bases and J dropped 0 bases, with 11 bases sitting between them. The CDR3 covers 13 residues. The CDR3 region is CSAPTRMNTEAFF. The CDR3, as DNA: TGCAGTGCCCCAACTCGAATGAACACTGAAGCTTTCTTT.

The chain combines TRBV4-1 with TRBJ2-6; no reliable D call. The V end lost 1 base, the J end lost 1 base, and 5 bases lay between the germline ends. CDR1 is MGHRA and CDR2 is YSYEKL in the germline V gene. The CDR3 has 15 residues. The CDR3 DNA follows: TGCGCCAGCAGCCAAGTAGCTTCTGGGGCCAACGTCCTGACTTTC. Protein product: CASSQVASGANVLTF.

This clonotype has a count of ten or more. This chain joins TRBV15 and TRBJ2-3, with TRBD1 matching 9 bases. After removal of 1 base from V and 3 bases from J, the junction contained 2 bases not matched to a gene. This CDR3 is 15 amino acids long. Per the germline V gene, CDR1 is LNHNV and CDR2 is YYDKDF (reference sequence). The CDR3 coding sequence is TGTGCCACCAGCAGAGTCGGACAGGGGACAGATACGCAGTATTTT. Amino acids: CATSRVGQGTDTQYF.

The sample holds one count of this clonotype. The CDR3 is CASTVDSLSNQPQHF. In DNA, the CDR3 is TGTGCCAGCACCGTGGACAGCCTCTCAAATCAGCCCCAGCATTTT. The genes are TRBV7-2 and TRBJ1-5; a possible D gene is TRBD1 (6 bases). V was pared by 7 bases and J by 4 bases, with 17 bases between. The CDR3 has 15 residues. Germline assignment: CDR1 SGHTA and CDR2 FQGNSA.

This clonotype was counted ten times or more. The J gene is TRBJ2-7, the V gene TRBV5-6; TRBD2 is a possible D gene (6 bases). Trimming took 3 bases from V and 2 from J, leaving 9 bases between them. The CDR3 is 13 residues long. The germline CDR1 and CDR2 sequences are SGHDT and YYEEEE. Here the CDR3 DNA reads TGTGCCAGCAGCTCCGGGAGCACCTACGAGCAGTACTTC. This sequence encodes CASSSGSTYEQYF.

This clonotype came up many times. The J gene is TRBJ2-6, the V gene TRBV28; no clear D. The CDR3 is made up of 15 amino acids. The germline gives CDR1 MDHEN, CDR2 SYDVKM. The V end was cut by 3 bases, the J end by 0 bases, with 6 bases between. The CDR3 region has the DNA TGTGCCAGCAGTTTTATGGTCTCTGGGGCCAACGTCCTGACTTTC. The encoded protein is CASSFMVSGANVLTF.

The sample holds many counts of this clonotype. This chain links TRBV6-1 with TRBJ2-7, with 8 bases that match TRBD2. The CDR3 has 15 residues. Germline CDR1 is MNHNS and CDR2 is SASEGT. The junction had 7 bases not matched to a gene; V was cut back by 1 base and J by 5 bases. CDR3 sequence (DNA): TGTGCCAGCAGTGAAGGGACTAGCTGGGTTGACGAGCAGTACTTC. Translating it yields CASSEGTSWVDEQYF.

This clonotype was picked up a small number of times. The chain carries TRBV12-3 or TRBV12-4 and TRBJ2-7, with 14 bases identical to TRBD2. The length of the CDR3 is 14 residues. J lost 7 bases, V lost 5 bases, and 4 bases had no gene match. DNA of the CDR3: TGTGCCAGCAGTCTCGGGACTAGCGGGGGTGAGCAGTACTTC. Residues: CASSLGTSGGEQYF.

This clonotype has at least ten counts. The genes are TRBV10-3 and TRBJ2-3; the match to TRBD1 covers 9 bases. V was pared by 11 bases and J by 2 bases, with 17 bases of the junction left unmatched. CDR1 and CDR2 (germline): ENHRY, SYGVKD. This CDR3 comprises 17 residues. For the CDR3, the DNA is TGTGCCTCAAACAGGGGGCCACGGTTGGGCACCACAGATACGCAGTATTTT. Amino acids: CASNRGPRLGTTDTQYF.

This clonotype was recorded many times. This chain joins TRBV28 and TRBJ2-7; D is unclear. V lost 2 bases and J 2 bases, leaving 7 bases between the germline ends. This CDR3 contains 13 residues. CDR1 MDHEN and CDR2 SYDVKM come from the germline V gene. CDR3 coding DNA: TGTGCCAGCAGTTTAGGAATAACCTACGAGCAGTACTTC. Encoded protein: CASSLGITYEQYF.

In this sample, this clonotype turned up many times. The chain carries TRBV20-1 and TRBJ2-5, with 11 bases aligning to TRBD2. The CDR3 loop spans 15 amino acids. V shed 6 bases and J 2 bases; nucleotides not matched to a gene: 8. Germline loops: CDR1 DFQATT, CDR2 SNEGSKA (reference sequence). The CDR3 region has the DNA TGCAGTGCCGTGAATAGCGGGGGGGTACAAGAGACCCAGTACTTC. Residues: CSAVNSGGVQETQYF.

This clonotype was counted many times. The chain links TRBV5-1 to TRBJ2-2, with 8 bases lining up with TRBD2. Germline V CDR1 and CDR2: SGHRS, YFSETQ. The CDR3 spans 13 residues. V dropped 9 bases and J dropped 2; count of bases not matched to a gene: 3. This CDR3 reads CATREGNTGELFF. The CDR3 DNA reads TGCGCCACCCGGGAGGGAAACACCGGGGAGCTGTTTTTT.